These 13 T cell receptor beta chains originate from one sample sequenced in a study of cytomegalovirus exposure and HLA in healthy donors. With 60 Vbeta and 13 Jbeta primers, the PCR was carried out. The assay was immunoSEQ multiplex PCR, and TCRdb's table has in-frame clones only and misses some. Of approximately 150,000 clones in the sample, approximately 82% were seen once. The sequenced sample consisted of PBMCs. The receptors come from a man aged 18 to 29 in good health and CMV-seropositive.

The chain links TRBV6-5 to TRBJ1-2, with a possible D match to TRBD1 (5 bases). The germline V and J ends were trimmed by 4 bases and 8 bases, with 17 bases remaining between them. The length of the CDR3 is 14 residues. Germline CDR1 MNHEY, CDR2 SVGAGI. CDR3 nucleotides: TGTGCCAGCAGTTCAACAGGAATTGGAGAGGGCTACACCTTC. This sequence encodes CASSSTGIGEGYTF.

V and J are TRBV10-3 and TRBJ2-7; D gene uncertain. There are 14 residues in the CDR3. The germline V and J ends were trimmed by 10 bases and 2 bases, with 18 bases remaining between them. Germline V lookup: CDR1 ENHRY, CDR2 SYGVKD. CDR3 in DNA: TGTGCCAGTTCGATCGATCAGGTCGCCTACGAGCAGTACTTC. This codes for CASSIDQVAYEQYF.

This clone was recorded only once. The chain carries TRBV18 and TRBJ2-1, with D perhaps TRBD1 (6 bases). CDR1 and CDR2 (germline): KGHSH, LQKENI. There are 15 residues in the CDR3. V was cut by 4 bases and J by 0 bases, with 10 bases left in between. The CDR3 is CASSRTVSSYNEQFF. DNA of the CDR3: TGTGCCAGCTCACGGACAGTATCCTCCTACAATGAGCAGTTCTTC. Looking up the rest from reference TRBV18 and TRBJ2-1 gives the full variable domain: NAGVMQNPRHLVRRRGQEARLRCSPMKGHSHVYWYRQLPEEGLKFMVYLQKENIIDESGMPKERFSAEFPKEGPSILRIQQVVRGDSAAYFCASSRTVSSYNEQFFGPGTRLTVL.

A single count supports this clone. V and J are TRBV18 and TRBJ1-1; 7 bases match TRBD1. Per germline, CDR1 KGHSH and CDR2 LQKENI. J lost 3 bases, V lost 3 bases, and 10 bases had no gene match. This CDR3 has 16 amino acids. CDR3 residues: CASSPRQGFKDTEAFF. In DNA, the CDR3 is TGTGCCAGCTCACCCAGACAGGGTTTTAAGGACACTGAAGCTTTCTTT.

The chain uses TRBV14 and TRBJ2-7; D is ambiguous. CDR1 is SGHDN and CDR2 is FVKESK in the germline V gene. The CDR3 contains 16 residues. Trimming took 0 bases from V and 0 from J, leaving 12 bases between them. CDR3 in DNA: TGTGCCAGCAGCCAAGAAGGCCTAGGTCTCTCCTACGAGCAGTACTTC. Translated, it gives CASSQEGLGLSYEQYF.

The chain couples TRBV7-3 to TRBJ2-1; perhaps TRBD1 as D (5 bases). V was trimmed by 2 bases and J by 5 bases, leaving 10 bases between them. The CDR3 spans 14 residues. The germline gives CDR1 SGHTA, CDR2 FQGTGA. The CDR3 DNA reads as TGTGCCAGCAGCTTAGGCAGGGAACACAATGAGCAGTTCTTC. Protein sequence: CASSLGREHNEQFF.

The rearrangement links TRBV2 to TRBJ2-7; 12 bases agree with TRBD2. Germline values: CDR1 SNHLY, CDR2 FYNNEI. The CDR3 is 14 amino acids. V was clipped by 6 bases and J by 4 bases; unmatched bases: 4. CDR3 sequence (DNA): TGTGCCAGCAGCCCGACTAGCGGGAGTTACGAGCAGTACTTC. Encoded protein: CASSPTSGSYEQYF.

This chain connects TRBV18 to TRBJ2-1, with no clear D. Per germline, CDR1 KGHSH and CDR2 LQKENI. This CDR3 region has 13 residues. Trimming removed 2 bases from V and 8 bases from J, with 10 bases in between. Here the CDR3 reads CASSPSLFDEQFF. DNA for the CDR3: TGTGCCAGCTCACCATCGTTATTCGATGAGCAGTTCTTC.

V and J are TRBV19 and TRBJ1-2; TRBD1 is a possible D gene (6 bases). Germline CDR1 reads LNHDA; CDR2 reads SQIVND (reference sequence). The CDR3 covers 13 residues. V was clipped by 6 bases and J by 8 bases, with 16 bases between them. CDR3 nucleotides: TGTGCCAGTAGGGGAGGGGACATTAGCGGCTACACCTTC. Encoded protein: CASRGGDISGYTF. The entire variable domain, with the rest obtained from reference TRBV19 and TRBJ1-2, is as follows: DGGITQSPKYLFRKEGQNVTLSCEQNLNHDAMYWYRQDPGQGLRLIYYSQIVNDFQKGDIAEGYSVSREKKESFPLTVTSAQKNPTAFYLCASRGGDISGYTFGSGTRLTVV.

This clone was seen once. The chain uses TRBV6-6 and TRBJ1-5; D remains unclear. The CDR3 has 16 residues. The V and J ends lost 2 bases and 3 bases respectively, with 14 bases between them. CDR1 is MNHNY and CDR2 is SVGAGI in the germline V gene (reference sequence). The CDR3 here is CASSYGRRGYNQPQHF. The CDR3 DNA follows: TGTGCCAGCAGTTACGGACGCCGGGGTTACAATCAGCCCCAGCATTTT.

The V gene is TRBV10-3, the J gene TRBJ2-1; D is uncertain. The CDR3 spans 14 residues. Deletions cut 4 bases from V and 5 bases from J, with 12 bases between. Germline V gives CDR1 ENHRY, CDR2 SYGVKD. CDR3 region: CAISVEWSDNEQFF. CDR3 nucleotide sequence: TGTGCCATCAGTGTCGAATGGAGCGACAATGAGCAGTTCTTC.

The chain couples TRBV27 to TRBJ2-7; D is possibly TRBD1 (6 bases). This CDR3 is built from 16 residues. Trimming removed 5 bases from V and 2 bases from J, with 19 bases in between. CDR1 and CDR2 (germline): MNHEY, SMNVEV (reference sequence). CDR3 residues: CASSTRDNLGTYEQYF. The DNA of the CDR3 is TGTGCCAGCAGTACACGGGACAACCTGGGGACCTACGAGCAGTACTTC.

The J gene is TRBJ1-5, the V gene TRBV28; 8 nucleotides match TRBD1. Germline V gene data show CDR1 as MDHEN and CDR2 as SYDVKM. CDR3 size: 15 residues. Germline trimming cut 5 bases from V and 7 bases from J; bases unmatched to any gene: 10. The CDR3 DNA is TGTGCCAGCAGTCCCCTCCGGACAGGGACGCAGCCCCAGCATTTT. Its translation is CASSPLRTGTQPQHF.